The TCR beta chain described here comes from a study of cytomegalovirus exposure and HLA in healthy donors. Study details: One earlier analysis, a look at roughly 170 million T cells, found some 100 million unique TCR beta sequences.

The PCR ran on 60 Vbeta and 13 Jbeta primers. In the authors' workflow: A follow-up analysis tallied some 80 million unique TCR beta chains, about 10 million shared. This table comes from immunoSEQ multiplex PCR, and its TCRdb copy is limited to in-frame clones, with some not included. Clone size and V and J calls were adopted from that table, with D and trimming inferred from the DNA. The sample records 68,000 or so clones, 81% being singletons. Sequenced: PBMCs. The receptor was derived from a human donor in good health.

This CDR3 reads CASTRAGTPYNEQFF. CDR3 coding DNA: TGTGCCAGCACCCGCGCCGGGACACCTTACAATGAGCAGTTCTTC. V is TRBV6-5 and J is TRBJ2-1, with D possibly TRBD1 on 6 matching bases. This CDR3 has 15 amino acids. The germline V and J ends were trimmed by 7 bases and 4 bases, with 17 bases remaining between them. Germline assignment: CDR1 MNHEY and CDR2 SVGAGI.